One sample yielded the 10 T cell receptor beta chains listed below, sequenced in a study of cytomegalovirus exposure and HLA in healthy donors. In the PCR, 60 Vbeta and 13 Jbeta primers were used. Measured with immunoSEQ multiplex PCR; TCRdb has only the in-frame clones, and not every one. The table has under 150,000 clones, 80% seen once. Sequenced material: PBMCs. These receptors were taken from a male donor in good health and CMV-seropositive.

The DNA for the CDR3 is TGTGCCAGTAGTCTTAGCGTTCCCTCCTACAATGAGCAGTTCTTC. Protein: CASSLSVPSYNEQFF. The chain couples TRBV19 to TRBJ2-1; D is possibly TRBD2 (5 bases). Germline assignment: CDR1 LNHDA and CDR2 SQIVND (reference sequence). Between the trimmed V and J ends, which lost 5 bases and 0 bases, there was a span of 11 bases. The CDR3 extends over 15 amino acids.

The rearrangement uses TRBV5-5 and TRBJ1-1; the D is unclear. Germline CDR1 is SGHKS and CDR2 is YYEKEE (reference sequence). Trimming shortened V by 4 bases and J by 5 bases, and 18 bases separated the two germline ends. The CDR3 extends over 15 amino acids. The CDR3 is CASSRPGPGRTEAFF. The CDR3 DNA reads TGTGCCAGCAGCCGTCCAGGCCCCGGCCGAACTGAAGCTTTCTTT.

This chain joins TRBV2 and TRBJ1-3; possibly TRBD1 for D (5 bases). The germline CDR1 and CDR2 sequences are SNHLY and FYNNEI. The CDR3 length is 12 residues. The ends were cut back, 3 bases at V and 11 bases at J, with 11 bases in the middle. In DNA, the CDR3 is TGTGCCAGCAGTGAGGGGCCCCAGCCCATATATTTT. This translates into CASSEGPQPIYF.

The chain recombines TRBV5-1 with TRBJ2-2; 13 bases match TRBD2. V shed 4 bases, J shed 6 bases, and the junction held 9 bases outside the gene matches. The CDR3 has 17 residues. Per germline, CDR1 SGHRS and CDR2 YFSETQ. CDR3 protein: CASSPNGLAGAAGELFF. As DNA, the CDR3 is TGCGCCAGCAGCCCAAATGGACTAGCGGGAGCGGCCGGGGAGCTGTTTTTT.

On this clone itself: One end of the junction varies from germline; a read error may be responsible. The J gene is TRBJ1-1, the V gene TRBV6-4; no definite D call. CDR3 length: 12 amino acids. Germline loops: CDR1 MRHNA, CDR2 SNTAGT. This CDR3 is CASKRTGCGSHF. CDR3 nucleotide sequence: TGTGCCAGCAAACGGACGGGGTGTGGGAGTCATTTT.

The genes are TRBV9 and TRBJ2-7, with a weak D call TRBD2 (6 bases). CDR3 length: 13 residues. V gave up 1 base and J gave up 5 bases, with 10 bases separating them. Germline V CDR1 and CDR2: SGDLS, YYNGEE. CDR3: CASSVWGVDEQYF. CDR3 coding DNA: TGTGCCAGCAGCGTATGGGGGGTCGACGAGCAGTACTTC.

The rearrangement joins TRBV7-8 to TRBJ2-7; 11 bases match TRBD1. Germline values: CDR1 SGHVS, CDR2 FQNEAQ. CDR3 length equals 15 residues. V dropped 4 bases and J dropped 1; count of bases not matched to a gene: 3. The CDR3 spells CASSYGQGASYEQYF. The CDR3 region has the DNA TGTGCCAGCAGCTACGGACAGGGGGCATCCTACGAGCAGTACTTC.

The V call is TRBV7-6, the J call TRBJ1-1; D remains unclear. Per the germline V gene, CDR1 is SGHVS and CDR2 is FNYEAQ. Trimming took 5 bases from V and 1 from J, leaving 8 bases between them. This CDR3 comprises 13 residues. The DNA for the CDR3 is TGTGCCAGCAGCCCGACGGGGAACACTGAAGCTTTCTTT. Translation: CASSPTGNTEAFF.

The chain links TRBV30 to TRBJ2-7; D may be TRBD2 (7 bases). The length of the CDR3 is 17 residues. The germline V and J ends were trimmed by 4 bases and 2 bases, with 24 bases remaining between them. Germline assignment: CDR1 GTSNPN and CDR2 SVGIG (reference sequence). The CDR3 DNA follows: TGTGCCTGGACGTTTGGGGGGGCCCCCCCATATACCTACGAGCAGTACTTC. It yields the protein CAWTFGGAPPYTYEQYF.

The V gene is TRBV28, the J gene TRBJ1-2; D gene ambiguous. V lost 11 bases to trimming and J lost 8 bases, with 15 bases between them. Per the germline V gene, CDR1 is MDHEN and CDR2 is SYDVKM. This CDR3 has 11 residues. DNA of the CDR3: TGTGCCGCCGCGCCGGGGAAAGGCTACACCTTC. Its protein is CAAAPGKGYTF.